This entry describes one T cell receptor (beta chain). What it recognizes is unknown. This record comes from a study of cytomegalovirus exposure and HLA in healthy donors. At the level of the study: Around 83% of more than 300 genotyped donors fell in the Caucasian-associated ancestry cluster. Whole-study findings and limits: A previous analysis found most TCR beta V segments productive roughly 87% or roughly 30% of the time.

PCR was performed using 60 Vbeta and 13 Jbeta primers. Clones were read by immunoSEQ multiplex PCR, and TCRdb kept only the in-frame ones, dropping some. The sample holds around 110,000 clones; about 86% are singletons and the top ten take around 4.2%. The TCR was taken from a woman in her twenties or thirties in good health and CMV-seronegative. Sequencing was done on a sample of PBMCs.

The DNA for the CDR3 is TGTGCCAGTACCCAAATCGGTGATTATAGAGGCAATCAGCCCCAGCATTTT. This encodes CASTQIGDYRGNQPQHF. The chain joins TRBV19 to TRBJ1-5, with D unclear. This CDR3 has 17 residues. The germline V gene encodes CDR1 LNHDA and CDR2 SQIVND (reference sequence). The ends were cut back, 7 bases at V and 2 bases at J, with 21 bases in the middle.